This T cell receptor (beta chain) was documented in a study of T-cell reconstitution after alpha-beta-depleted transplantation in children (dated by TCRdb to 2016 to 2017). Broadly, across the study: Using TCR repertoire profiling, the study followed T-cell immune reconstitution in a quantitative way in children after TCRalphabeta/CD19-depleted allogeneic hematopoietic cell transplantation.

Library preparation was by PCR. TCRdb records Illumina HiSeq 2500 as the sequencer. To normalize quantification of the TCRbeta repertoire, the TCR libraries were built with molecular barcoding that relied on unique molecular identifiers. Clones were called with MiXCR by TCRdb after fastp trimmed the public reads at Q25, and only in-frame beta chains were retained. All rows with the same CDR3 protein become a single entry with the most common DNA and genes. This sample comprises about 300,000 distinct CDR3 sequences, over 9.5% of them detected only once. The ten largest clones represent about 8% of the sample. Beyond this particular receptor, the publication reports: About two months after transplant, the apparently early recovery of alphabetaT-cell counts reportedly depended on just several hundred clones that had expanded rapidly and came from non-depleted graft cells. The frequencies of hyperexpanded clones fell over the following months, and after one year, T-cell counts and TCRbeta diversity were mostly attributed to newly produced T cells. In some patients, the high TCRbeta diversity seen at day 60 was put down to recipient T cells and intrathymic progenitors that had survived conditioning.

Details on this clonotype: It lacks a known antigen. Base qualities are not at hand, and no much larger clone is one base apart.

Interpreted using the paper, the treatment or condition label stands for: allogeneic hematopoietic cell transplantation with graft depleted of TCRalphabeta T cells and CD19 B cells. TCRalphabeta/CD19-depleted allogeneic hematopoietic cell grafts were given to the transplant recipients, all of whom were children. This specimen consisted of PBMCs, obtained before TCRalphabeta/CD19-depleted stem cell transplant. This clonotype originated in a boy younger than two with acute myeloid leukemia, due to receive a stem cell transplant.

The nucleotide sequence reads TGTGCCAGCAGCTTTCAGGGGTTCACCGGGGAGCTGTTTTTT. Its protein product is CASSFQGFTGELFF. The chain is made from TRBV7-2 and TRBJ2-2; the D gene is perhaps TRBD1, on 6 matching bases. The CDR3 holds 14 amino acids from the cysteine to the phenylalanine. Only the CDR3 portion is preserved as DNA: 42 bases, with reading frame beginning at the first base. Sequences SGHTA (CDR1) and FQGNSA (CDR2) are obtained from the germline V gene. V was cut back by 3 bases and J by 4 bases, leaving a gap of 9 bases between them.